This TCR beta chain was captured by sequencing in a study of control samples from healthy donors and cancer patients. CDR1 is LNHDA and CDR2 is SQIVND in the germline V gene (reference sequence). The CDR3 runs to 14 residues. V shed 9 bases and J shed 5 bases, with 17 bases lying between them. Only in-frame clones appear in the TCRdb table, and some are missing; sequencing was by immunoSEQ multiplex PCR. The table has tens of thousands of clones, roughly nine tenths seen once. Sequences were obtained from blood. This receptor was obtained from a woman in her 30s in good health. The chain uses TRBV19 and TRBJ2-1; TRBD1 might be the D (6 bases). The DNA for the CDR3 is TGTGCCAGCCTATCGGGGCAGGGGAACAATGAGCAGTTCTTC. It codes for CASLSGQGNNEQFF.